The 32 T cell receptor beta chains presented below share a single source sample, sequenced in a study of control samples from healthy donors and cancer patients. Some clones are missing from TCRdb's copy, which holds only in-frame ones; the method was immunoSEQ multiplex PCR. The sample carries about 53,000 clones, 87% recorded once. Sequenced material: PBMCs. These receptors originate from a man aged 55 to 69 with head and neck cancer.

This chain's CDR3 is CASVSGYGREQYF. The DNA for the CDR3 is TGTGCCAGCGTATCCGGTTATGGTCGCGAGCAGTACTTC. This sequence joins TRBV3-1 (or the pseudogene TRBV3-2) and TRBJ2-7; D not resolved. CDR1 and CDR2 from the germline V gene are LGHDT and YNNKEL (reference sequence). The CDR3 has 13 amino acids. The V end was cut by 8 bases, the J end by 6 bases, with 17 bases between.

This clone was seen a handful of times. The chain has TRBV28 and TRBJ1-5; D unclear. V gave up 3 bases and J gave up 4 bases, with 10 bases separating them. This CDR3 has 14 residues. The germline V gene has CDR1 MDHEN and CDR2 SYDVKM. The CDR3 sequence is CASSFRPWNQPQHF. The CDR3 bases are TGTGCCAGCAGTTTCAGACCCTGGAATCAGCCCCAGCATTTT. Variable domain in full (rest from reference TRBV28 and TRBJ1-5): DVKVTQSSRYLVKRTGEKVFLECVQDMDHENMFWYRQDPGLGLRLIYFSYDVKMKEKGDIPEGYSVSREKKERFSLILESASTNQTSMYLCASSFRPWNQPQHFGDGTRLSIL.

V and J are TRBV7-9 and TRBJ2-7; tentative D call: TRBD2 (5 bases). Trimming removed 4 bases from V and 4 bases from J, with 11 bases in between. The V gene's germline CDR1 is SEHNR and CDR2 FQNEAQ (reference sequence). The CDR3 loop spans 13 amino acids. Here the CDR3 reads CASSSNGVYEQYF. The CDR3 DNA sequence: TGTGCCAGCAGCTCAAACGGGGTGTACGAGCAGTACTTC.

V is TRBV6-1 and J is TRBJ1-1; D not certain. The CDR3 sequence is 14 residues long. From germline, CDR1 is MNHNS and CDR2 SASEGT. Trimming pared 1 base from V and 5 bases from J, leaving 11 bases between. The CDR3 DNA reads TGTGCCAGCAGTGAAGTGGGCAGAATGACTGAAGCTTTCTTT. Translation: CASSEVGRMTEAFF.

The chain recombines TRBV5-1 with TRBJ2-3; 14 nucleotides align to TRBD2. The CDR3 sequence is 16 residues long. Trimming cost V 4 bases and J 6 bases; bases outside gene matches: 7. CDR1 is SGHRS and CDR2 is YFSETQ in the germline V gene. The CDR3 DNA sequence: TGCGCCAGCAGCCTCGGGACTAGCGGGAGTATGGATACGCAGTATTTT. It translates to CASSLGTSGSMDTQYF.

The chain couples TRBV27 to TRBJ1-2, with 8 bases identical to TRBD1. Germline V gives CDR1 MNHEY, CDR2 SMNVEV (reference sequence). This CDR3 has 15 amino acids. V was pared by 3 bases and J by 2 bases, with 5 bases of the junction left unmatched. The DNA of the CDR3 is TGTGCCAGCAGTTTCACAGGGGGGAACAACTATGGCTACACCTTC. Encoded protein: CASSFTGGNNYGYTF.

The chain employs TRBV4-1 and TRBJ1-5, with 7 bases matching TRBD1. V lost 4 bases and J lost 3; bases outside the gene matches: 9. The CDR3 has 16 residues. In germline, CDR1 is MGHRA, CDR2 YSYEKL. The CDR3 spells CASSPRQGGNNQPQHF. The CDR3 DNA is TGCGCCAGCAGCCCAAGACAGGGAGGTAACAATCAGCCCCAGCATTTT.

This clone was observed once. V is TRBV7-8 and J is TRBJ2-7; no clear D. The V gene's germline CDR1 is SGHVS and CDR2 FQNEAQ. The CDR3 is 15 amino acids. Trimming cost V 5 bases and J 2 bases, with 16 bases left between them. The CDR3 DNA reads as TGTGCCAGCAGCCGCGATAGCTCTTCTCCCTACGAGCAGTACTTC. Protein sequence: CASSRDSSSPYEQYF.

The rearrangement links TRBV15 to TRBJ2-1; D may correspond to TRBD1 or TRBD2 (5 bases each). The CDR3 has 14 amino acids. The germline V gene has CDR1 LNHNV and CDR2 YYDKDF (reference sequence). Trimming shortened V by 8 bases and J by 7 bases, and 18 bases separated the two germline ends. This CDR3 is CATSPWGKGNEQFF. Here the CDR3 DNA reads TGTGCCACCTCGCCCTGGGGGAAAGGAAATGAGCAGTTCTTC.

The chain joins TRBV7-9 to TRBJ1-5, with 9 nucleotides matching TRBD1. The CDR3 consists of 16 residues. From germline, CDR1 is SEHNR and CDR2 FQNEAQ (reference sequence). V gave up 5 bases and J gave up 0 bases; unmatched junction bases: 5. The CDR3 region has the DNA TGTGCCAGCAGCCGATGGACAGGGGATAGCAATCAGCCCCAGCATTTT. This codes for CASSRWTGDSNQPQHF.

The CDR3: CASSQDLLDSGGTDTQYF. The CDR3 DNA follows: TGTGCCAGCAGCCAAGATCTACTAGACAGCGGGGGCACAGATACGCAGTATTTT. V usage is TRBV4-2 and J usage is TRBJ2-3, with 7 bases identical to TRBD2. Germline V lookup: CDR1 LGHNA, CDR2 YNFKEQ. Germline trimming cut 0 bases from V and 1 base from J; bases unmatched to any gene: 10. The CDR3 spans 18 residues.

The V gene is TRBV11-1, the J gene TRBJ1-4; TRBD1 aligns across 12 bases. This CDR3 has 14 amino acids. Germline trimming cut 3 bases from V and 11 bases from J; bases unmatched to any gene: 4. Germline CDR1 SGHAT, CDR2 FQDESV (reference sequence). The CDR3 sequence: CASSLGQGARKLFF. Written as DNA, the CDR3 is TGTGCCAGCAGCTTGGGACAGGGGGCGCGGAAACTGTTTTTT.

This sequence joins TRBV4-3 and TRBJ1-3, with a tentative D call TRBD1 (5 bases). The ends were cut back, 4 bases at V and 8 bases at J, with 12 bases in the middle. The germline gives CDR1 LGHNA, CDR2 YSLEER. This CDR3 is built from 13 residues. CDR3 loop: CASSPSLGDTIYF. The CDR3, as DNA: TGCGCCAGCAGCCCCTCTCTGGGGGACACCATATATTTT.

The rearrangement links TRBV28 to TRBJ2-3; D is perhaps TRBD2 (5 bases). The germline V and J ends were trimmed by 3 bases and 3 bases, with 19 bases remaining between them. CDR3 length: 17 residues. Germline-derived CDR1 and CDR2 are MDHEN and SYDVKM. As DNA, the CDR3 is TGTGCCAGCAGTTTTAGGTGGACTTCCTCCTTAACAGATACGCAGTATTTT. As protein: CASSFRWTSSLTDTQYF.

The chain joins TRBV7-6 to TRBJ2-6, with 9 bases that match TRBD2. This CDR3 has 16 residues. Looked up from germline, CDR1 is SGHVS and CDR2 is FNYEAQ. V trimming: 5 bases; J trimming: 2 bases; junction bases outside the gene matches: 4. CDR3 region: CASSRRLAAGANVLTF. The CDR3 DNA follows: TGTGCCAGCAGCAGGAGACTAGCGGCTGGGGCCAACGTCCTGACTTTC.

This clone was recorded only once. The J gene is TRBJ2-1, the V gene TRBV6-1, with TRBD1 matching over 10 bases. With V trimmed by 3 bases and J by 6 bases, 8 bases remained unmatched. The V gene's germline CDR1 is MNHNS and CDR2 SASEGT. The CDR3 sequence is 16 residues long. CDR3 sequence (DNA): TGTGCCAGCAGTGAGAACTTGGGACAGGGGAGCAATGAGCAGTTCTTC. Its protein product is CASSENLGQGSNEQFF.

The chain is built from TRBV4-2 and TRBJ2-7, with TRBD2 matching 8 bases. The germline gives CDR1 LGHNA, CDR2 YNFKEQ. Trimming took 4 bases from V and 5 from J; bases not matched to a gene: 7. The CDR3 extends over 14 amino acids. CDR3 in amino acids: CASSRSGGEDEQYF. CDR3 DNA sequence: TGTGCCAGCAGCCGCTCGGGGGGGGAAGACGAGCAGTACTTC.

The chain's CDR3 is CASSYIGADGYEQYF. For the CDR3, the DNA is TGTGCCAGCAGCTATATTGGGGCGGACGGATACGAGCAGTACTTC. The J gene is TRBJ2-7, the V gene TRBV7-2, with D perhaps matching TRBD1 (5 bases). There are 15 residues in the CDR3. CDR1 SGHTA and CDR2 FQGNSA come from the germline V gene. V was clipped by 4 bases and J by 4 bases, with 17 bases between them.

This chain joins TRBV28 and TRBJ2-3, with D perhaps assigned TRBD1 or TRBD2 (5 bases each). Germline CDR1 reads MDHEN; CDR2 reads SYDVKM. The CDR3 covers 17 residues. V was pared by 6 bases and J by 1 base, with 20 bases between. As DNA, the CDR3 is TGTGCCAGCAGCGACTCTGGTGGGACGGAAGGCACAGATACGCAGTATTTT. Translated, it gives CASSDSGGTEGTDTQYF.

The chain recombines TRBV6-2 or TRBV6-3 with TRBJ2-5, with D uncertain. Trimming removed 0 bases from V and 5 bases from J, with 10 bases in between. This CDR3 region has 14 residues. Per the germline V gene, CDR1 is MNHEY and CDR2 is SVGEGT. CDR3 coding DNA: TGTGCCAGCAGTTACTCTGGGAACTGGGAGACCCAGTACTTC. Residues: CASSYSGNWETQYF.

The chain has TRBV5-1 and TRBJ2-1; 8 positions match TRBD1. The CDR3 extends over 15 amino acids. In germline, CDR1 is SGHRS, CDR2 YFSETQ. Losses at the gene ends were 5 bases for V and 9 bases for J; bases not matched to a gene: 13. In DNA form, the CDR3 reads TGCGCCAGCAGAACGCAGGGGGCGCAAGGTGGTGAGCAGTTCTTC. It specifies CASRTQGAQGGEQFF.

V is TRBV6-2 or TRBV6-3 and J is TRBJ2-1, with D perhaps TRBD2 (6 bases). The CDR3 totals 17 residues. V was trimmed by 2 bases and J by 8 bases, leaving 22 bases between them. Germline values: CDR1 MNHEY, CDR2 SVGEGT. The CDR3, as DNA: TGTGCCAGCAGTTACCCAGCGGAGCGGACCTGGGACTATGAGCAGTTCTTC. This gives the protein CASSYPAERTWDYEQFF.

The chain employs TRBV2 and TRBJ2-3; D gene unclear. V was shortened by 3 bases and J by 4 bases, with 8 bases between the two germline ends. The CDR3 totals 13 residues. CDR1 and CDR2 from the germline V gene are SNHLY and FYNNEI. The CDR3 reads CASSELGSDTQYF. The CDR3 nucleotides are TGTGCCAGCAGTGAGTTAGGGTCAGATACGCAGTATTTT.

The chain is built from TRBV6-5 and TRBJ2-1, with TRBD2 as a possible D gene (6 bases). The V gene's germline CDR1 is MNHEY and CDR2 SVGAGI. This CDR3 is built from 12 residues. V lost 6 bases and J 9 bases, leaving 12 bases between the germline ends. The CDR3 loop reads CASSLGRREQFF. CDR3 coding DNA: TGTGCCAGCAGCCTAGGGAGGCGTGAGCAGTTCTTC.

This rearrangement joins TRBV14 to TRBJ2-4; 9 bases line up with TRBD2. V trimming: 8 bases; J trimming: 3 bases; junction bases outside the gene matches: 26. Per the germline V gene, CDR1 is SGHDN and CDR2 is FVKESK. CDR3 length equals 21 residues. DNA for the CDR3: TGTGCCAGCCCAACCAGGCGGGGCGGACTAGCGCCAGGAGATATCAAAAACATTCAGTACTTC. Amino acid sequence: CASPTRRGGLAPGDIKNIQYF.

The rearrangement joins TRBV27 to TRBJ2-7, with D perhaps matching TRBD1 (6 bases). Trimming cost V 5 bases and J 4 bases, with 18 bases left between them. The CDR3 length is 15 residues. Looked up from germline, CDR1 is MNHEY and CDR2 is SMNVEV (reference sequence). In nucleotides, the CDR3 is TGTGCCAGCAGTCCCACACCTCTCAGGGGTTACGAGCAGTACTTC. It codes for CASSPTPLRGYEQYF.

This rearrangement joins TRBV6-2 or TRBV6-3 to TRBJ2-3; TRBD1 is a possible D gene (6 bases). This CDR3 spans 15 amino acids. The V end was cut by 6 bases, the J end by 1 base, with 14 bases between. Germline CDR1 is MNHEY and CDR2 is SVGEGT. This CDR3 reads CASSLGAGGTDTQYF. The CDR3 nucleotides are TGTGCCAGCAGCCTAGGGGCAGGGGGCACAGATACGCAGTATTTT.

V and J are TRBV6-1 and TRBJ2-1; 12 nucleotides line up with TRBD2. Looked up from germline, CDR1 is MNHNS and CDR2 is SASEGT. This CDR3 contains 14 residues. The junction had 3 bases not matched to a gene; V was cut back by 6 bases and J by 6 bases. The CDR3 loop reads CASRGLAGINEQFF. CDR3 nucleotides: TGTGCCAGCAGAGGACTAGCGGGAATCAATGAGCAGTTCTTC.

In DNA form, the CDR3 reads TGTGCCAGCAGCCAATTGGACCGCAATGAGCAGTTCTTC. Translating it yields CASSQLDRNEQFF. The V gene is TRBV14, the J gene TRBJ2-1; D is unclear. Germline CDR1 and CDR2: SGHDN and FVKESK. This CDR3 is 13 amino acids long. Trimming shortened V by 2 bases and J by 6 bases, and 8 bases separated the two germline ends.

The chain is built from TRBV5-6 and TRBJ1-3; D gene uncertain. V was shortened by 0 bases and J by 2 bases, with 6 bases between the two germline ends. The germline gives CDR1 SGHDT, CDR2 YYEEEE. The CDR3 consists of 14 residues. DNA for the CDR3: TGTGCCAGCAGCTTGGAAATGACTGGAAACACCATATATTTT. This codes for CASSLEMTGNTIYF.

The rearrangement links TRBV28 to TRBJ2-7; 9 bases line up with TRBD1. The J segment lost 2 bases and the V segment lost 7 bases, leaving 9 bases of the junction unmatched. The CDR3 contains 15 residues. The germline V gene has CDR1 MDHEN and CDR2 SYDVKM. The CDR3 loop is CASMRGDRVTYEQYF. The CDR3 nucleotides are TGTGCCAGCATGAGAGGGGACAGGGTCACCTACGAGCAGTACTTC.

The rearrangement links TRBV20-1 to TRBJ2-3; D uncertain. Trimming pared 3 bases from V and 3 bases from J, leaving 10 bases between. The CDR3 is 13 residues long. From germline, CDR1 is DFQATT and CDR2 SNEGSKA (reference sequence). The CDR3 DNA is TGCAGTGCTAGTCTAGTAGGGACAGATACGCAGTATTTT. Its translation is CSASLVGTDTQYF.